The next 2 T cell receptor beta chains were all read from a single sample in a study of T cell responses to AZD1222 COVID-19 vaccine. Sequencing was performed with immunoSEQ multiplex PCR; in TCRdb, only in-frame clones are kept and a portion is missing. The table has roughly 140,000 clones, around 90% seen once. The sample consisted of peripheral blood, taken 28 days after the second AZD1222 dose. The source is an adult who received the AZD1222 COVID-19 vaccine.

The rearrangement links TRBV2 to TRBJ1-6; TRBD1 is a possible D gene (5 bases). The length of the CDR3 is 14 residues. CDR1 and CDR2 (germline): SNHLY, FYNNEI. V shed 7 bases and J shed 8 bases, with 15 bases lying between them. The CDR3: CASNQDNHYSPLHF. The DNA for the CDR3 is TGTGCCAGCAACCAGGACAACCATTATTCACCCCTCCACTTT.

The rearrangement uses TRBV6-5 and TRBJ1-1; D unclear. CDR3 length: 13 residues. Germline V CDR1 and CDR2: MNHEY, SVGAGI. Trimming removed 0 bases at V and 8 bases at J, with 10 bases between. CDR3 sequence: CASSYSYGEEAFF. CDR3 in DNA: TGTGCCAGCAGTTACTCATACGGGGAAGAAGCTTTCTTT.